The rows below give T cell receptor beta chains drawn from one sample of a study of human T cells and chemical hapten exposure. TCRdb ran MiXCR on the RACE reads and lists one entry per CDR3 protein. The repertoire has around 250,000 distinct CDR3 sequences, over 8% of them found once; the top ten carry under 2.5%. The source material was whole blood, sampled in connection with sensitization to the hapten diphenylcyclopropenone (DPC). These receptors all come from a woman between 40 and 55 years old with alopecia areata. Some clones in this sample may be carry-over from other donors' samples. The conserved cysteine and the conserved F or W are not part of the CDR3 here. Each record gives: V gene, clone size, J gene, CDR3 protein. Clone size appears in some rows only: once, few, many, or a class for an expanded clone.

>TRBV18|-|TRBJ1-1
ASSPDPQGTPSAF
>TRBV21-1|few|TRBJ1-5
ASSNTLKGHRVVPSNQPQH
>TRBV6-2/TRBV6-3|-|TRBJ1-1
ASLGTGGTEAF
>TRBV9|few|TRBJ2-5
ASSVGRAGAQETQY
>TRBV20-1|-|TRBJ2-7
SASKGLAGESGSEQY
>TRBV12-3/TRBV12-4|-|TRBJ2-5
ASSFTRVETQY
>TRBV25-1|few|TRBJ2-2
ASSETGGTGELF
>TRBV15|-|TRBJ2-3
ATSSRTQGGVSDTQY
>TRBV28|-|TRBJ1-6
ASRWANRDNSPLH
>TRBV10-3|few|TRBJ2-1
AISEVSGMNNEQF
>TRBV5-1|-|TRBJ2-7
ASSFGAGAYEQY
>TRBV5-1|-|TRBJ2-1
ASMRLAGDNEQF
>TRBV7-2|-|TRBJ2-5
ASSPQSGTGGRETQY
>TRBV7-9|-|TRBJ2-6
ASSPEGPSGANVLT
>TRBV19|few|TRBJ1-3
ASSIGLTDGNTIY
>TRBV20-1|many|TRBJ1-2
SAIFRNYGYT
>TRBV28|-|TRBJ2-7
ASSLLTGGSEQY
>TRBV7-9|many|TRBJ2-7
ASSPGRASNEQY
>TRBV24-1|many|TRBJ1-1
ATSDYDNRRPNTEAF
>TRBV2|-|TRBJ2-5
ACSLSRRVETQY
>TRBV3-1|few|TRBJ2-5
ATWGAEETQY
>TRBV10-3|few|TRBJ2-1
AISGAPSAMGLAVGDNEQF
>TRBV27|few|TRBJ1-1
ASSTGQGNTEAF
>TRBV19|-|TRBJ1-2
AALGGIGYGYT
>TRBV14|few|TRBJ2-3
ASSARRKSTDTQY
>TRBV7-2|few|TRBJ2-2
ASSSRTGSNTGELF
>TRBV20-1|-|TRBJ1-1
SANRGVNTEAF
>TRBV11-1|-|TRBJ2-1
ASSSSGLAGVSPYNEQF
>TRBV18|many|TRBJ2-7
ASSPSRLAGGEQY